The rows below give T cell receptor beta chains drawn from one sample of a study of post-analysis software for immune sequencing data. TCRdb passed the PCR reads through MiXCR, listing each CDR3 protein once. The sample gives almost 700,000 distinct CDR3 sequences, 55% to 60% of which show up once; around 11% is in the top ten. Sequencing was done on a sample of blood. Every receptor here comes from a girl aged 2 to 10 with multiple sclerosis. Each CDR3 is given with its conserved first and last residue. The D gene is left open where the match is weak. Clone size is given for some rows only: seen once, a few or many times, or a class if the clone is expanded.

TRBD1	TRBV7-8	TRBJ2-7	-	CASAGQGPYEQYF	TGTGCCAGTGCCGGACAGGGACCTTACGAGCAGTACTTC
-	TRBV5-1	TRBJ1-1	-	CASSSGGVGGTEAFF	TGCGCCAGCAGCTCGGGCGGGGTAGGGGGCACTGAAGCTTTCTTT
-	TRBV3-1	TRBJ2-7	few	CASSQDSGHYEQYF	TGTGCCAGCAGCCAAGATTCCGGTCATTACGAGCAGTACTTC
-	TRBV29-1	TRBJ1-1	-	CSVRLTQGTEAFF	TGCAGCGTAAGACTCACCCAAGGGACTGAAGCTTTCTTT
-	TRBV12-3/TRBV12-4	TRBJ1-5	-	CASSSQDRLSNQPQHF	TGTGCCAGCAGTTCCCAGGACAGACTGAGCAATCAGCCCCAGCATTTT
-	TRBV12-3/TRBV12-4	TRBJ2-7	-	CTSSRIPYEQYF	TGTACCAGCAGTCGGATACCCTACGAGCAGTACTTC
TRBD2	TRBV7-2	TRBJ2-3	few	CASGFGRGRTDTQYF	TGTGCCAGTGGGTTCGGGCGGGGGAGGACAGATACGCAGTATTTT
-	TRBV5-6	TRBJ2-3	-	CASSLEPREDTQYF	TGTGCCAGCAGCTTGGAACCCAGGGAAGATACGCAGTATTTT
-	TRBV6-1	TRBJ2-1	-	CASSESPHFEQFF	TGTGCCAGCAGTGAATCCCCTCATTTCGAGCAGTTCTTC
TRBD1	TRBV7-8	TRBJ1-4	-	CASSLWGRGRGTNEKLFF	TGTGCCAGCAGCTTATGGGGCAGGGGGCGAGGAACTAATGAAAAACTGTTTTTT
-	TRBV6-5	TRBJ1-1	-	CASTDLGEAFF	TGTGCCAGCACCGACCTGGGTGAAGCTTTCTTT
TRBD2	TRBV4-1	TRBJ2-1	-	CASSQSGGASNEQFF	TGCGCCAGCAGCCAAAGCGGGGGGGCGAGCAATGAGCAGTTCTTC
-	TRBV29-1	TRBJ2-7	-	CSVTLPGPYEQYF	TGCAGCGTGACTTTACCGGGACCCTACGAGCAGTACTTC
-	TRBV20-1	TRBJ1-6	-	CSAKQGPNSPLHF	TGCAGTGCTAAACAGGGACCTAATTCACCCCTCCACTTT
-	TRBV4-1	TRBJ1-1	-	CASSQVNGNTEAFF	TGCGCCAGCAGCCAAGTGAACGGGAACACTGAAGCTTTCTTT
-	TRBV6-5	TRBJ2-5	-	CASSYPLGTRQETQYF	TGTGCCAGCAGTTACCCACTAGGGACTCGGCAAGAGACCCAGTACTTC
TRBD1	TRBV12-3/TRBV12-4	TRBJ1-5	-	CASSLAPGGVSNQPQHF	TGTGCCAGCAGTTTAGCCCCAGGGGGAGTTAGCAATCAGCCCCAGCATTTT
-	TRBV5-5	TRBJ2-5	-	CASSSPHGWQGDRETQYF	TGTGCCAGCAGCTCCCCGCATGGTTGGCAGGGTGATAGAGAGACCCAGTACTTC
-	TRBV2	TRBJ2-1	-	CASNRQGTYNEQFF	TGTGCCAGCAATCGGCAGGGGACTTACAATGAGCAGTTCTTC
TRBD2	TRBV11-2	TRBJ2-5	once	CASSLDQTGRGETQYF	TGTGCCAGCAGCTTAGATCAAACTGGGAGGGGAGAGACCCAGTACTTC
-	TRBV29-1	TRBJ2-1	-	CSVRTPTYNEQFF	TGCAGCGTCCGGACGCCTACCTACAATGAGCAGTTCTTC
-	TRBV29-1	TRBJ2-5	-	CSVESTQETQYF	TGCAGCGTTGAATCCACTCAGGAGACCCAGTACTTC